The source of this TCR beta chain is a study of sequential checkpoint blockade in melanoma. In regard to this clone: The sample holds other DNA sequences that translate to the same CDR3.

Some clones are missing from TCRdb's copy, which holds only in-frame ones; the method was immunoSEQ multiplex PCR. The table records approximately 12,000 clones, about 65% of them present only once. CDR1 is SGHVS, CDR2 FNYEAQ, per germline. V was clipped by 5 bases and J by 5 bases, with 19 bases between them. The CDR3 loop spans 16 amino acids. The sample's treatment: randomized to nivolumab then ipilimumab (arm A) or the reverse (arm B). The receptor was isolated from a human donor with melanoma. This chain joins TRBV7-6 and TRBJ2-1, with D maybe TRBD2 (6 bases). This specimen consisted of CD8+ T cells sorted from blood (inferred from file names), obtained from a patient given nivolumab and ipilimumab in sequence. The CDR3 DNA reads TGTGCCAGCAGCGCCTCGCGGGGACTGCCTCACAATGAGCAGTTCTTC. This encodes CASSASRGLPHNEQFF.